The text below deals with one T cell receptor (beta chain). Antigen: not known. Primers: 60 Vbeta forward and 13 Jbeta reverse. Profiling relied on immunoSEQ multiplex PCR, and the TCRdb table lists in-frame clones only, not all of them. This sample contains about 200,000 clones. This entry comes from a study of cytomegalovirus exposure and HLA in healthy donors. Study observations and caveats: In a later analysis, several top co-occurrence clusters appeared linked to parvovirus B19, influenza, CMV and Epstein-Barr virus.

The V end lost 5 bases, the J end lost 2 bases, and 10 bases lay between the germline ends. The germline V gene encodes CDR1 MNHEY and CDR2 SMNVEV (reference sequence). The CDR3 has 13 residues. The gene calls are TRBV27 and TRBJ2-7; no clear D. Sequencing used PBMCs. This receptor was taken from a girl aged 2 to 9 in good health and CMV-seropositive. This CDR3 reads CASSRTPAYEQYF. The CDR3 bases are TGTGCCAGCAGTCGAACTCCGGCCTACGAGCAGTACTTC.